This is a list of T cell receptor beta chains from one sample in a study of blood T cell repertoires in COVID-19. The protocol was immunoSEQ multiplex PCR, while the TCRdb copy is restricted to in-frame clones and leaves out a portion. The data hold about 70,000 clones, with more than 85% observed a single time. Material for sequencing was peripheral blood. The receptors here all came from a man aged 65 to 85 with active COVID-19. Both conserved end residues are part of each CDR3. D genes are given only for firm matches. Only part of the rows carry a size: once, few, many, or a class if the clone is expanded.

d_call: TRBD2
j_call: TRBJ2-3
v_call: TRBV5-1
clone_size: .
cdr3_aa: CASSLVGGRSDTQYF
cdr3_nt: TGCGCCAGCAGCTTGGTGGGCGGGAGGTCAGATACGCAGTATTTT

d_call: .
j_call: TRBJ2-4
v_call: TRBV4-1
clone_size: .
cdr3_aa: CASSRRLGGKAKNIQYF
cdr3_nt: TGCGCCAGCAGCCGGCGCCTCGGCGGGAAGGCCAAAAACATTCAGTACTTC

d_call: TRBD1
j_call: TRBJ1-4
v_call: TRBV7-2
clone_size: once
cdr3_aa: CASSLVSGGNEKLFF
cdr3_nt: TGTGCCAGCAGCTTAGTGTCAGGGGGGAATGAAAAACTGTTTTTT

d_call: .
j_call: TRBJ1-5
v_call: TRBV9
clone_size: .
cdr3_aa: CASSVGPGDQPQHF
cdr3_nt: TGTGCCAGCAGCGTAGGCCCAGGGGACCAGCCCCAGCATTTT

d_call: TRBD1
j_call: TRBJ2-5
v_call: TRBV5-4
clone_size: few
cdr3_aa: CASSRPGTGVGETQYF
cdr3_nt: TGTGCCAGCAGCCGGCCAGGGACAGGGGTAGGCGAGACCCAGTACTTC

d_call: .
j_call: TRBJ2-1
v_call: TRBV7-3
clone_size: .
cdr3_aa: CASSPGLPFSPSSNEQFF
cdr3_nt: TGTGCCAGCAGCCCGGGACTCCCTTTTTCCCCTTCTTCCAATGAGCAGTTCTTC

d_call: .
j_call: TRBJ2-2
v_call: TRBV27
clone_size: .
cdr3_aa: CASSPLGSRTGELFF
cdr3_nt: TGTGCCAGCAGCCCCTTAGGGAGCCGTACCGGGGAGCTGTTTTTT

d_call: TRBD2
j_call: TRBJ2-1
v_call: TRBV7-3
clone_size: .
cdr3_aa: CASSLGPSGRWFF
cdr3_nt: TGTGCCAGCAGCCTGGGCCCTAGCGGGAGATGGTTCTTC

d_call: .
j_call: TRBJ2-5
v_call: TRBV9
clone_size: .
cdr3_aa: CASSTPGTQYF
cdr3_nt: TGTGCCAGCAGCACCCCGGGGACCCAGTACTTC

d_call: TRBD2
j_call: TRBJ2-3
v_call: TRBV7-9
clone_size: .
cdr3_aa: CASSTRRTSGNQWYF
cdr3_nt: TGTGCCAGCAGCACCCGGAGGACTAGCGGGAATCAGTGGTATTTT

d_call: TRBD2
j_call: TRBJ2-1
v_call: TRBV11-3
clone_size: .
cdr3_aa: CASSLDQGGRNEQFF
cdr3_nt: TGTGCCAGCAGCTTAGATCAGGGCGGGAGGAATGAGCAGTTCTTC

d_call: TRBD1
j_call: TRBJ2-2
v_call: TRBV5-4
clone_size: few
cdr3_aa: CASSSGQGAWVELFF
cdr3_nt: TGTGCCAGCAGCTCGGGACAGGGGGCTTGGGTGGAGCTGTTTTTT

d_call: .
j_call: TRBJ2-6
v_call: TRBV5-8
clone_size: .
cdr3_aa: CASSGATQDLSGANVLTF
cdr3_nt: TGTGCCAGCAGCGGGGCAACACAGGACCTCTCTGGGGCCAACGTCCTGACTTTC

d_call: .
j_call: TRBJ2-7
v_call: TRBV6-5
clone_size: .
cdr3_aa: CASSNPGGHEQYF
cdr3_nt: TGTGCCAGCAGTAACCCGGGGGGCCACGAGCAGTACTTC

d_call: .
j_call: TRBJ1-1
v_call: TRBV12-3/TRBV12-4
clone_size: .
cdr3_aa: CASTTRDLGAFF
cdr3_nt: TGTGCCAGCACCACCCGGGATTTGGGGGCTTTCTTT

d_call: .
j_call: TRBJ1-5
v_call: TRBV2
clone_size: .
cdr3_aa: CASSVGGSNQPQHF
cdr3_nt: TGTGCCAGCAGTGTCGGGGGGAGCAATCAGCCCCAGCATTTT

d_call: .
j_call: TRBJ1-5
v_call: TRBV6-2/TRBV6-3
clone_size: .
cdr3_aa: CASSYWGGDQPQHF
cdr3_nt: TGTGCCAGCAGTTATTGGGGGGGGGATCAGCCCCAGCATTTT

d_call: TRBD2
j_call: TRBJ2-3
v_call: TRBV5-1
clone_size: once
cdr3_aa: CARSRRGEGPRADTQYF
cdr3_nt: TGCGCCCGCAGCCGGCGGGGGGAGGGCCCTCGGGCAGATACGCAGTATTTT

d_call: TRBD1
j_call: TRBJ2-7
v_call: TRBV6-4
clone_size: .
cdr3_aa: CASSVQGTGGDSYEQYF
cdr3_nt: TGTGCCAGCAGTGTCCAGGGGACAGGGGGCGACTCCTACGAGCAGTACTTC

d_call: .
j_call: TRBJ1-2
v_call: TRBV5-1
clone_size: once
cdr3_aa: CASSLTGQNYGYTF
cdr3_nt: TGCGCCAGCAGCTTGACAGGACAAAACTATGGCTACACCTTC

d_call: .
j_call: TRBJ2-6
v_call: TRBV7-2
clone_size: .
cdr3_aa: CASSPHGGATGANVLTF
cdr3_nt: TGTGCCAGCAGCCCCCACGGGGGTGCCACTGGGGCCAACGTCCTGACTTTC

d_call: .
j_call: TRBJ1-2
v_call: TRBV19
clone_size: .
cdr3_aa: CASWGQIVDGYTF
cdr3_nt: TGTGCCAGTTGGGGCCAAATAGTGGATGGCTACACCTTC

d_call: TRBD1
j_call: TRBJ1-2
v_call: TRBV19
clone_size: once
cdr3_aa: CASSTQTGGYGYTF
cdr3_nt: TGTGCCAGTAGTACCCAAACAGGGGGCTATGGCTACACCTTC

d_call: TRBD2
j_call: TRBJ2-1
v_call: TRBV4-2
clone_size: once
cdr3_aa: CASSQEGTRGGDNEQFF
cdr3_nt: TGTGCCAGCAGCCAAGAGGGGACTAGAGGGGGGGACAATGAGCAGTTCTTC